The entry below describes one T cell receptor (beta chain). This record belongs to a study of T cell repertoires in cytomegalovirus infection. Study at large: Both CMV infection and a matching HLA type were indicated by public TCR beta signatures.

TCRdb re-called the reads through MiXCR, storing one row per CDR3 protein. The sample yields 150,000 to 200,000 distinct CDR3 sequences, roughly a sixth seen once. This receptor was identified in a human donor in good health (CMV status not recorded). Some clones in this sample may be carry-over from other donors' samples. Sequenced material: CD8+ T cells from PBMCs.

CDR3 sequence (DNA): TGTGCCAGCAGTTATGTGGGGGGCTCCTACAATGAGCAGTTCTTC. It specifies CASSYVGGSYNEQFF. The chain couples TRBV6-5 to TRBJ2-1; weak D call: TRBD2 (6 bases). This CDR3 is 15 amino acids long. V was trimmed by 3 bases and J by 0 bases, leaving 9 bases between them. Germline CDR1 is MNHEY and CDR2 is SVGAGI.